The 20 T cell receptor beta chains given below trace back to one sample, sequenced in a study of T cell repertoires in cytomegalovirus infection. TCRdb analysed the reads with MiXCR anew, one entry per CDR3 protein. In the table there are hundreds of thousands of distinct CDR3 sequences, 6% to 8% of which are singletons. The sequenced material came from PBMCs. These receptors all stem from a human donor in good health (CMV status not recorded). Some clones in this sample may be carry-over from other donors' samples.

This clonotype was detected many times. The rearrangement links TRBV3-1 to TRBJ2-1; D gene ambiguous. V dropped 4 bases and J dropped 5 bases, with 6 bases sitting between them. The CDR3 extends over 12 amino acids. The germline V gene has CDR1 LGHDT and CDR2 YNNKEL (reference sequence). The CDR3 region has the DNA TGTGCCAGCAGCCTTACCGACAATGAGCAGTTCTTC. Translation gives CASSLTDNEQFF.

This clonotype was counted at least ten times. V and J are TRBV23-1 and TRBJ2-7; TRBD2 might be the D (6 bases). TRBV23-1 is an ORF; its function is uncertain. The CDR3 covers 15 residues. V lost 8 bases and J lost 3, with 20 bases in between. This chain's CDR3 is CASSNGGVTFYEQYF. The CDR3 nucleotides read TGCGCCAGCTCCAACGGAGGGGTGACCTTCTACGAGCAGTACTTC.

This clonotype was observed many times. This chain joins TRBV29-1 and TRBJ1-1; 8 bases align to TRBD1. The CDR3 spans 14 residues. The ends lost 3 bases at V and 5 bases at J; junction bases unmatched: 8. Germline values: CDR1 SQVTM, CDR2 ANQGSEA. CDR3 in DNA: TGCAGCGTTGATGGACAGGGACTGGGGACTGAAGCTTTCTTT. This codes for CSVDGQGLGTEAFF.

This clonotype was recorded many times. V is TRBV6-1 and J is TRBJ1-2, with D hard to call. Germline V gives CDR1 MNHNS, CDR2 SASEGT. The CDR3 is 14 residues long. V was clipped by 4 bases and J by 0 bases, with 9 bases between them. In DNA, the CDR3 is TGTGCCAGCAGTGCGACATACTCTAACTATGGCTACACCTTC. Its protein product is CASSATYSNYGYTF.

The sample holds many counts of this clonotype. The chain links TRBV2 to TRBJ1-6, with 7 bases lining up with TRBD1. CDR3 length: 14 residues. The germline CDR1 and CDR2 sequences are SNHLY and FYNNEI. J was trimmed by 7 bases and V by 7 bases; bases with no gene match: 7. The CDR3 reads CASTSQGLNSPLHF. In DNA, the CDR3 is TGTGCCAGCACATCACAGGGGCTCAATTCACCCCTCCACTTT. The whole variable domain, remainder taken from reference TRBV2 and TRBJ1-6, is EPEVTQTPSHQVTQMGQEVILRCVPISNHLYFYWYRQILGQKVEFLVSFYNNEISEKSEIFDDQFSVERPDGSNFTLKIRSTKLEDSAMYFCASTSQGLNSPLHFGNGTRLTVT.

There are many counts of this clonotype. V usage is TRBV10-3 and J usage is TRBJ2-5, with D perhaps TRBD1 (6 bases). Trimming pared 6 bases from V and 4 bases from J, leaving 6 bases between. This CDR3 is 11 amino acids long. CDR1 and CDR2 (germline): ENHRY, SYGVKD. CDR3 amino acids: CAISRGETQYF. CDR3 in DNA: TGTGCCATCAGCAGGGGAGAGACCCAGTACTTC.

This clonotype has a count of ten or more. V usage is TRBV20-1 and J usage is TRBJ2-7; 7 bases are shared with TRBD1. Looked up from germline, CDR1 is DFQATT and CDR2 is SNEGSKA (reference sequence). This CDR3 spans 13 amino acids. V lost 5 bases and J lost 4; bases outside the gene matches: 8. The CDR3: CSASDRVAYEQYF. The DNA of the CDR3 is TGCAGTGCTTCAGACAGGGTGGCGTACGAGCAGTACTTC.

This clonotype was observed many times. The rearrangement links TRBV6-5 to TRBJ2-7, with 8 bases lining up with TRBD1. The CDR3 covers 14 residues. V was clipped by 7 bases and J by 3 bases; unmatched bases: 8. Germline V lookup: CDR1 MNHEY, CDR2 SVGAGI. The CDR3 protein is CASKKGQAIYEQYF. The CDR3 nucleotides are TGTGCCAGCAAGAAGGGACAGGCAATCTACGAGCAGTACTTC.

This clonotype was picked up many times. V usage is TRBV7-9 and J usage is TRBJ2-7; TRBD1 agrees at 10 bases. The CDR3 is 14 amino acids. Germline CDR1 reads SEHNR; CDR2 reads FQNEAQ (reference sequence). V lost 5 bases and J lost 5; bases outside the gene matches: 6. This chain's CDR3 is CASSNRDRGDEQYF. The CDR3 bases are TGTGCCAGCAGCAACCGGGACAGGGGTGACGAGCAGTACTTC.

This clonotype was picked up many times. CDR3 sequence: CSVAKWVEDEAFF. For the CDR3, the DNA is TGCAGCGTAGCCAAGTGGGTAGAGGACGAAGCTTTCTTT. The rearrangement uses TRBV29-1 and TRBJ1-1; D is ambiguous. CDR1 is SQVTM, CDR2 ANQGSEA, per germline. This CDR3 region has 13 residues. The germline V and J ends were trimmed by 6 bases and 8 bases, with 19 bases remaining between them.

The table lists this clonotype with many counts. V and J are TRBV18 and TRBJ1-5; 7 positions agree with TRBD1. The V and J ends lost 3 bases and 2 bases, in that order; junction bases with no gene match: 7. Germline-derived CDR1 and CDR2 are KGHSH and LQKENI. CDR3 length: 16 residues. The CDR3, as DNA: TGTGCCAGCTCACCCGAGAACAGGGGTCGCAATCAGCCCCAGCATTTT. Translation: CASSPENRGRNQPQHF.

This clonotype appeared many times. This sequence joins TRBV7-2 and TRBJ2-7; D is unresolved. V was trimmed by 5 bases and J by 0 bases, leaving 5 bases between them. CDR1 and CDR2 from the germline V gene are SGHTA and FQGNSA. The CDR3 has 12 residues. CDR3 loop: CASSPRSYEQYF. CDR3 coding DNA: TGTGCCAGCAGCCCCCGCTCCTACGAGCAGTACTTC.

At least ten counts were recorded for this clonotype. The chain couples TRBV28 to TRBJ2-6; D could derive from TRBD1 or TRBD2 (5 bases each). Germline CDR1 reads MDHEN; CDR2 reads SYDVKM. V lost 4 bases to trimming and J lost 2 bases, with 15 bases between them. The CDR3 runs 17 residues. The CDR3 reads CASSSGTALPGANVLTF. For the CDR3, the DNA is TGTGCCAGCAGTTCCGGGACGGCTCTACCTGGGGCCAACGTCCTGACTTTC.

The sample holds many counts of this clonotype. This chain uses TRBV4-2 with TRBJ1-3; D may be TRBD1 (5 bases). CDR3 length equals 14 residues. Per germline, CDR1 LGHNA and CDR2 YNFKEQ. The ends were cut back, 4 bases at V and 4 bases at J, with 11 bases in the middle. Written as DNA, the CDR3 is TGTGCCAGCAGCCGCCAGGGTGTCGGAAACACCATATATTTT. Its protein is CASSRQGVGNTIYF.

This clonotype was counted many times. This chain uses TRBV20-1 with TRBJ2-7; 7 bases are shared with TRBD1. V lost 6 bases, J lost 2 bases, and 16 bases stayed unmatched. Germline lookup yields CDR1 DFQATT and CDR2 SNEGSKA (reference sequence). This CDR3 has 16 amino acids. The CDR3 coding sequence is TGCAGTGCCTCAAAATGGGGACAGCAACCTACCTACGAGCAGTACTTC. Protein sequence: CSASKWGQQPTYEQYF.

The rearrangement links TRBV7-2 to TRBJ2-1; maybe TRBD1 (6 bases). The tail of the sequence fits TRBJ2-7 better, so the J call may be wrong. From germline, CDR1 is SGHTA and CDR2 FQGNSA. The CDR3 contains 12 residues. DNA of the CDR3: TGTGCCAGCAGCAGGGGGTACAATGCGCAGTACTTC. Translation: CASSRGYNAQYF.

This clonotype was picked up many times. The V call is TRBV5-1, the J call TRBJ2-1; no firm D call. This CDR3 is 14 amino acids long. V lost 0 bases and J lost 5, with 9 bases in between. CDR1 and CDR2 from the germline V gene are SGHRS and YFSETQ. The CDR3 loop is CASSLEVADNEQFF. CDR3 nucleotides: TGCGCCAGCAGCTTGGAGGTGGCTGACAATGAGCAGTTCTTC.

The CDR3 region is CASKGDSTTYEQYF. Here the CDR3 DNA reads TGCGCCAGCAAAGGGGACTCCACGACCTACGAGCAGTACTTC. The J gene is TRBJ2-7, the V gene TRBV5-1; possible D gene TRBD2, 6 bases. This CDR3 spans 14 amino acids. Germline loops: CDR1 SGHRS, CDR2 YFSETQ. Trimming removed 6 bases from V and 2 bases from J, with 15 bases in between.

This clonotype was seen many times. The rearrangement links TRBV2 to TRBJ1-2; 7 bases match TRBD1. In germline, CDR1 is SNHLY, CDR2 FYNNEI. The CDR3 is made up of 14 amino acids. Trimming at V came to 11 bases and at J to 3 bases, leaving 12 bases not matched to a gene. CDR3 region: CAGREGARDYGYTF. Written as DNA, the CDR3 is TGTGCCGGACGCGAGGGGGCGCGGGACTATGGCTACACCTTC.

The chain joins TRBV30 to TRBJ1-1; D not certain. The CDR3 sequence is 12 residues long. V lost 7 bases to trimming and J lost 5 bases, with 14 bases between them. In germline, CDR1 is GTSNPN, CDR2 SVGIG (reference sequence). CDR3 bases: TGTGCCTCGTCCATCGAAGGGACTGAAGCTTTCTTT. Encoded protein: CASSIEGTEAFF.